The 20 T cell receptor beta chains listed next were all sequenced from one sample in a study of T cells in Graves' hyperthyroidism and ophthalmopathy. TCR beta CDR3 region amplification was performed from RNA transcripts. The HTBI set primed first-round TCR CDR3 RT-PCR. TCRdb independently ran MiXCR on the multiplex PCR reads; one entry per CDR3 protein. The sample has about 560,000 distinct CDR3 sequences, roughly 17% seen once. The sample consisted of blood. These receptors were taken from a woman aged 18-30 years with Graves' hyperthyroidism.

This clonotype was seen more than once but under ten times. The rearrangement joins TRBV24-1 to TRBJ2-5; TRBD1 aligns across 7 bases. This CDR3 spans 13 amino acids. Losses at the gene ends were 4 bases for V and 9 bases for J; bases not matched to a gene: 7. Germline V gene data show CDR1 as KGHDR and CDR2 as SFDVKD. The CDR3 nucleotides read TGTGCCACCAGTGACCGACAGGGTGTGGCCCAGTACTTC. This translates into CATSDRQGVAQYF.

This clonotype was recorded many times. V is TRBV5-5 and J is TRBJ2-3; a weak D match, TRBD1 (7 bases). CDR1 and CDR2 (germline): SGHKS, YYEKEE (reference sequence). The CDR3 extends over 15 amino acids. V gave up 5 bases and J gave up 1 base, with 14 bases separating them. CDR3 sequence: CASRNRGLRTDTQYF. The CDR3 nucleotides are TGTGCCAGCAGGAACAGGGGACTCCGCACAGATACGCAGTATTTT.

The chain links TRBV24-1 to TRBJ2-3, with D perhaps TRBD1 or TRBD2 (5 bases each). This CDR3 has 15 amino acids. The V gene's germline CDR1 is KGHDR and CDR2 SFDVKD. V was cut by 0 bases and J by 4 bases, with 10 bases left in between. CDR3 coding DNA: TGTGCCACCAGTGATTTGAGGGGAGAGGCAGATACGCAGTATTTT. This encodes CATSDLRGEADTQYF.

This clonotype appeared once. This chain joins TRBV12-3 or TRBV12-4 and TRBJ1-5; TRBD1 matches 7 bases. The V gene end was trimmed by 5 bases and the J gene end by 6 bases; junction bases not matched to a gene: 10. The CDR3 extends over 15 amino acids. CDR3 in amino acids: CASSPGLAGGQPQHF. In DNA, the CDR3 is TGTGCCAGCAGTCCAGGGTTGGCAGGGGGTCAGCCCCAGCATTTT.

Many counts were recorded for this clonotype. J is TRBJ2-1 and V is TRBV29-1; TRBD2 matches 11 bases. Trimming cost V 8 bases and J 7 bases; bases outside gene matches: 7. The length of the CDR3 is 13 residues. CDR1 is SQVTM and CDR2 is ANQGSEA in the germline V gene. CDR3: CSLTSGRANEQFF. Here the CDR3 DNA reads TGCAGCCTTACTAGCGGGAGAGCAAATGAGCAGTTCTTC.

The chain is built from TRBV10-3 and TRBJ1-2; D call uncertain. This CDR3 spans 11 amino acids. Per the germline V gene, CDR1 is ENHRY and CDR2 is SYGVKD. The ends were cut back, 4 bases at V and 3 bases at J, with 3 bases in the middle. The CDR3, as DNA: TGTGCCATCAGTGCACACTATGGCTACACCTTC. This gives the protein CAISAHYGYTF.

This clonotype was detected only a few times. The chain links TRBV20-1 to TRBJ1-6; D uncertain. Germline values: CDR1 DFQATT, CDR2 SNEGSKA (reference sequence). Trimming took 6 bases from V and 9 from J, leaving 12 bases between them. The CDR3 totals 12 residues. CDR3 loop: CSAQDGSSPLHF. Written as DNA, the CDR3 is TGCAGTGCCCAGGATGGCAGTTCACCCCTCCACTTT.

This clonotype turned up a few times. The rearrangement links TRBV7-8 to TRBJ1-1; D remains unclear. Germline values: CDR1 SGHVS, CDR2 FQNEAQ. Trimming shortened V by 5 bases and J by 9 bases, and 10 bases separated the two germline ends. The CDR3 loop spans 11 amino acids. The chain's CDR3 is CASSLDTQAFF. The CDR3 DNA sequence: TGTGCCAGCAGCCTTGATACCCAAGCTTTCTTT.

This clonotype was seen repeatedly, ten times or more. This chain connects TRBV5-1 to TRBJ2-1; tentative D call: TRBD2 (5 bases). Looked up from germline, CDR1 is SGHRS and CDR2 is YFSETQ. The CDR3 has 16 amino acids. V was pared by 0 bases and J by 3 bases, with 13 bases between. The CDR3 DNA reads TGCGCCAGCAGCTTGGCTGTGCGGGCGAACTACAATGAGCAGTTCTTC. Its translation: CASSLAVRANYNEQFF.

This clonotype was seen ten or more times. V is TRBV7-2 and J is TRBJ2-7; D ambiguous. This CDR3 contains 14 residues. Germline CDR1 is SGHTA and CDR2 is FQGNSA. The V gene lost 0 bases and the J gene lost 2 bases, with 8 bases spanning the gap. The CDR3, as DNA: TGTGCCAGCAGCTTAGCGCGAGTCGCCTACGAGCAGTACTTC. Protein product: CASSLARVAYEQYF.

The rearrangement uses TRBV6-1 and TRBJ1-2; 11 bases fit TRBD1. After removal of 2 bases from V and 11 bases from J, the junction contained 7 bases not matched to a gene. Germline lookup yields CDR1 MNHNS and CDR2 SASEGT. The CDR3 is made up of 14 amino acids. CDR3 bases: TGTGCCAGCAGTGAAAGGTCCGGGACAGGGGGTTACACCTTC. Its translation is CASSERSGTGGYTF.

This clonotype was recorded many times. The chain uses TRBV7-3 and TRBJ2-5, with 15 positions matching TRBD2. Germline V gene lookup returns CDR1 SGHTA and CDR2 FQGTGA. V lost 5 bases to trimming and J lost 13 bases; unmatched junction nucleotides: 11. The CDR3 consists of 15 residues. The CDR3 loop is CASSPDGLAGGRLYF. For the CDR3, the DNA is TGTGCCAGCAGCCCCGACGGACTAGCGGGGGGGCGTCTGTACTTC.

At least ten counts were recorded for this clonotype. The CDR3 region has the DNA TGTGCCAGCAGCGTGGGACTAGCGGGAGATTCCTACAATGAGCAGTTCTTC. It translates to CASSVGLAGDSYNEQFF. V gene TRBV7-6 combines with J gene TRBJ2-1; 14 nucleotides match TRBD2. The CDR3 extends over 17 amino acids. The V gene end was trimmed by 5 bases and the J gene end by 1 base; junction bases not matched to a gene: 4. Germline V gene data show CDR1 as SGHVS and CDR2 as FNYEAQ.

The table lists this clonotype with many counts. The chain links TRBV20-1 to TRBJ2-7; D might be TRBD1 or TRBD2, each matching 5 bases. The CDR3 has 15 residues. Trimming shortened V by 1 base and J by 7 bases, and 20 bases separated the two germline ends. CDR1 and CDR2 (germline): DFQATT, SNEGSKA (reference sequence). CDR3 loop: CSARGGTTHWMEQYF. DNA of the CDR3: TGCAGTGCTAGAGGGGGGACGACCCACTGGATGGAGCAGTACTTC.

This chain joins TRBV2 and TRBJ1-5; 10 bases fit TRBD1. Germline CDR1 and CDR2: SNHLY and FYNNEI. CDR3 size: 13 residues. V lost 8 bases, J lost 6 bases, and 4 bases stayed unmatched. As DNA, the CDR3 is TGTGCCAGCGCCGACAGGGGGCCTCAGCCCCAGCATTTT. It encodes CASADRGPQPQHF.

Written as DNA, the CDR3 is TGTGCCAGCCGCGACCGGCGGACTAGCACAGATACGCAGTATTTT. Its protein product is CASRDRRTSTDTQYF. This chain joins TRBV12-3 or TRBV12-4 and TRBJ2-3; possible D gene TRBD2, 5 bases. The CDR3 spans 15 residues. V was cut by 8 bases and J by 0 bases, with 15 bases left in between.

This rearrangement joins TRBV7-9 to TRBJ1-5, with TRBD1 matching 8 bases. The germline gives CDR1 SEHNR, CDR2 FQNEAQ (reference sequence). After removal of 5 bases from V and 2 bases from J, the junction contained 5 bases not matched to a gene. This CDR3 has 15 residues. For the CDR3, the DNA is TGTGCCAGCAGCCGACAGGGGCTTGGCAATCAGCCCCAGCATTTT. Translated: CASSRQGLGNQPQHF.

This clonotype was observed many times. The chain is built from TRBV5-1 and TRBJ1-4; 7 nucleotides agree with TRBD1. Germline V gene sequence: CDR1 SGHRS, CDR2 YFSETQ. The J segment lost 0 bases and the V segment lost 2 bases, leaving 7 bases of the junction unmatched. The CDR3 totals 17 residues. This CDR3 is CASSLRGTAATNEKLFF. The DNA of the CDR3 is TGCGCCAGCAGCTTAAGAGGGACAGCGGCAACTAATGAAAAACTGTTTTTT. The full variable domain, with the rest looked up from reference TRBV5-1 and TRBJ1-4, is KAGVTQTPRYLIKTRGQQVTLSCSPISGHRSVSWYQQTPGQGLQFLFEYFSETQRNKGNFPGRFSGRQFSNSRSEMNVSTLELGDSALYLCASSLRGTAATNEKLFFGSGTQLSVL.

Ten or more counts support this clonotype. The rearrangement uses TRBV12-3 or TRBV12-4 and TRBJ2-1; 16 bases fit TRBD2. J lost 3 bases, V lost 6 bases, and 5 bases had no gene match. This CDR3 region has 17 residues. CDR3 in DNA: TGTGCCAGCAGCGGGACTAGCGGGGGGGCGCGCTACAATGAGCAGTTCTTC. Translation gives CASSGTSGGARYNEQFF.

The sample holds many counts of this clonotype. The V and J genes are TRBV7-9 and TRBJ2-7; D remains unclear. V lost 4 bases to trimming and J lost 5 bases, with 21 bases between them. This CDR3 contains 16 residues. Germline V gene data show CDR1 as SEHNR and CDR2 as FQNEAQ (reference sequence). The CDR3 nucleotides read TGTGCCAGCAGCTCTACTAAAGCAGAAGGTCCCCACGAGCAGTACTTC. Encoded protein: CASSSTKAEGPHEQYF.